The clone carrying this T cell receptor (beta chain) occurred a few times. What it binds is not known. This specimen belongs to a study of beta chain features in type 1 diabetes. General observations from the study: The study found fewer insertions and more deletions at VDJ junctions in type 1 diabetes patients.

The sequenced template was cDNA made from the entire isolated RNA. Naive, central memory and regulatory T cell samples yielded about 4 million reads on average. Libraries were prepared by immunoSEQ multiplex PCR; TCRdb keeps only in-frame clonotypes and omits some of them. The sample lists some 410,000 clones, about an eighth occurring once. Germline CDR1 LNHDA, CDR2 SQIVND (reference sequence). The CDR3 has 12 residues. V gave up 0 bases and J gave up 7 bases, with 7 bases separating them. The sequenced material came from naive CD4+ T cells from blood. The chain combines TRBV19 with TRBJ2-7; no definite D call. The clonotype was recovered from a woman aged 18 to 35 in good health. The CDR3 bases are TGTGCCAGTAGTATAGATGGCAGGGAGCAGTACTTC. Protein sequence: CASSIDGREQYF.